One and the same sample provided the 17 T cell receptor beta chains below, sequenced in a study of T cells after yellow fever vaccination (dated by TCRdb to the late 2010s). Library preparation used 5' RACE. TCRdb shows the sequencer as Illumina NovaSeq 6000. Clones were called with MiXCR by TCRdb after fastp trimmed the public reads at Q25, and only in-frame beta chains were retained. Each record represents a unique CDR3 protein, reported with the most common genes and DNA among its rows. The sample data list about 340,000 distinct CDR3 sequences, and 3.5% to 4.5% of these were observed just once. The ten largest clonotypes hold approximately 25% of the sample. This specimen's treatment or condition label, interpreted: live attenuated yellow fever vaccine strain. The sample here was PBMCs, taken 5 days after the yellow fever booster vaccination. All receptors derive from a young man who received the YFV17D yellow fever vaccine.

Ten or more counts support this clonotype. This chain's CDR3 is CATSDTGTTSTDTQYF. The DNA of the CDR3 is TGTGCCACCAGTGATACCGGGACTACTAGCACAGATACGCAGTATTTT. The J gene is TRBJ2-3, the V gene TRBV24-1, with 7 bases matching TRBD2. V shed 3 bases and J 0 bases; nucleotides not matched to a gene: 5. The CDR3 has 16 residues. Looked up from germline, CDR1 is KGHDR and CDR2 is SFDVKD.

This clonotype was detected a few times. The chain has TRBV7-2 and TRBJ2-3; D gene ambiguous. Germline V gene lookup returns CDR1 SGHTA and CDR2 FQGNSA. The V gene lost 5 bases and the J gene lost 7 bases, with 13 bases spanning the gap. The CDR3 consists of 13 residues. CDR3 nucleotide sequence: TGTGCCAGCAGCGTTCAGATGGATAATACGCAGTATTTT. It yields the protein CASSVQMDNTQYF.

A few counts support this clonotype. No conserved phenylalanine or tryptophan ends this CDR3, so it is likely a read error. No DNA is shown, since the ends of the CDR3 on it are uncertain; the CDR3 is the one TCRdb lists. The chain has TRBV15 and TRBJ2-1; the table's D call, TRBD1, was not checked against the DNA. The CDR3 contains 13 residues when both ends are counted. From germline, CDR1 is LNHNV and CDR2 YYDKDF (reference sequence). CDR3 amino acids: CATSRNPRDTIVI.

This clonotype has more than one count but fewer than ten. The rearrangement joins TRBV30 to TRBJ2-2; D perhaps matches TRBD1 (7 bases). Trimming removed 0 bases at V and 5 bases at J, with 13 bases between. The CDR3 has 15 residues. Per the germline V gene, CDR1 is GTSNPN and CDR2 is SVGIG (reference sequence). CDR3: CAWSVSGGPTGELFF. CDR3 in DNA: TGTGCCTGGAGTGTCTCAGGGGGGCCGACCGGGGAGCTGTTTTTT.

This clonotype was recorded at least ten times. The chain recombines TRBV7-2 with TRBJ1-1; D gene uncertain. Per the germline V gene, CDR1 is SGHTA and CDR2 is FQGNSA. V was cut by 1 base and J by 1 base, with 4 bases left in between. This CDR3 is built from 13 residues. In DNA, the CDR3 is TGTGCCAGCAGCTTAGACAGGAACACTGAAGCTTTCTTT. Residues: CASSLDRNTEAFF.

The rearrangement links TRBV5-1 to TRBJ2-3; TRBD2 aligns across 9 bases. CDR1 is SGHRS, CDR2 YFSETQ, per germline. Losses at the gene ends were 4 bases for V and 2 bases for J; bases not matched to a gene: 8. This CDR3 region has 16 residues. Here the CDR3 DNA reads TGCGCCAGCAGCAACCGACTAGCGGACGTCACAGATACGCAGTATTTT. Encoded protein: CASSNRLADVTDTQYF.

This clonotype was seen more than once but under ten times. J is TRBJ2-1 and V is TRBV6-2 or TRBV6-3; 8 bases are shared with TRBD1. The trim removed 4 bases at V and 5 bases at J, leaving 16 bases unmatched. Germline V gene lookup returns CDR1 MNHEY and CDR2 SVGEGT. This CDR3 spans 18 amino acids. CDR3 in amino acids: CASSSPPGGPRDHNEQFF. The CDR3 DNA is TGTGCCAGCAGTTCCCCTCCAGGGGGCCCGCGGGATCACAATGAGCAGTTCTTC.

This clonotype was seen only a few times. V gene TRBV12-3 or TRBV12-4 combines with J gene TRBJ1-5; 7 bases map to TRBD1. Losses at the gene ends were 4 bases for V and 2 bases for J; bases not matched to a gene: 2. The CDR3 contains 14 residues. The CDR3 protein is CASSYGQGNQPQHF. The CDR3, as DNA: TGTGCCAGCAGTTACGGACAGGGCAATCAGCCCCAGCATTTT.

Many counts were recorded for this clonotype. The chain employs TRBV7-9 and TRBJ2-5, with 12 bases aligning to TRBD2. V lost 10 bases and J lost 4; bases outside the gene matches: 4. The CDR3 loop spans 13 amino acids. Germline V gene lookup returns CDR1 SEHNR and CDR2 FQNEAQ (reference sequence). The CDR3 sequence is CATGLAGAETQYF. The CDR3 DNA is TGTGCCACGGGACTAGCGGGTGCAGAGACCCAGTACTTC.

V gene TRBV25-1 combines with J gene TRBJ2-6; D is unclear. Per germline, CDR1 MGHDK and CDR2 SYGVNS. V gave up 4 bases and J gave up 10 bases, with 8 bases separating them. There are 12 residues in the CDR3. Here the CDR3 reads CASSVDRNVLTF. The CDR3 region has the DNA TGTGCCAGCAGTGTCGACCGAAACGTCCTGACTTTC.

The rearrangement joins TRBV7-2 to TRBJ2-2; no firm D call. In germline, CDR1 is SGHTA, CDR2 FQGNSA. The V gene lost 5 bases and the J gene lost 1 base, with 11 bases spanning the gap. The CDR3 runs to 15 residues. The CDR3 DNA reads TGTGCCAGCAGCCCCGGCGGCCTGAACACCGGGGAGCTGTTTTTT. Translated, it gives CASSPGGLNTGELFF.

This clonotype appeared a few times. V gene TRBV6-6 combines with J gene TRBJ2-7; 10 bases fit TRBD2. The length of the CDR3 is 14 residues. The V and J ends lost 8 bases and 4 bases, in that order; junction bases with no gene match: 8. Per germline, CDR1 MNHNY and CDR2 SVGAGI (reference sequence). In DNA form, the CDR3 reads TGTGCCAGCGGACGTAGCGGGGGGCCATACGAGCAGTACGTC. Its translation is CASGRSGGPYEQYV.

The chain joins TRBV5-5 to TRBJ1-1; weak D call: TRBD1 (5 bases). Germline V gene data show CDR1 as SGHKS and CDR2 as YYEKEE (reference sequence). Trimming took off 0 bases at V and 5 bases at J, with 14 bases between the two ends. This CDR3 contains 15 residues. The CDR3 DNA sequence: TGTGCCAGCAGCTTGGCCCCCCAGGGAAGGACTGAAGCTTTCTTT. Amino acid sequence: CASSLAPQGRTEAFF. The whole variable domain, filled in from reference TRBV5-5 and TRBJ1-1, reads DAGVTQSPTHLIKTRGQQVTLRCSPISGHKSVSWYQQVLGQGPQFIFQYYEKEERGRGNFPDRFSARQFPNYSSELNVNALLLGDSALYLCASSLAPQGRTEAFFGQGTRLTVV.

This clonotype showed up just a few times. This CDR3 reads CASRDGFSGNTIYF. In DNA form, the CDR3 reads TGCGCCAGCAGGGACGGTTTCTCTGGAAACACCATATATTTT. This rearrangement joins TRBV5-1 to TRBJ1-3; D uncertain. The germline V gene has CDR1 SGHRS and CDR2 YFSETQ. V was trimmed by 5 bases and J by 0 bases, leaving 9 bases between them. This CDR3 contains 14 residues.

The gene calls are TRBV2 and TRBJ1-2, with 9 bases that match TRBD1. Looked up from germline, CDR1 is SNHLY and CDR2 is FYNNEI. V lost 5 bases, J lost 6 bases, and 7 bases stayed unmatched. This CDR3 is 14 amino acids long. The chain's CDR3 is CASSPTWTGDGYTF. In DNA form, the CDR3 reads TGTGCCAGCAGTCCAACGTGGACAGGGGATGGCTACACCTTC.

This clonotype was seen more than once but under ten times. The V call is TRBV12-3 or TRBV12-4, the J call TRBJ1-6, with TRBD1 matching over 10 bases. This CDR3 contains 14 residues. With V trimmed by 6 bases and J by 8 bases, 4 bases remained unmatched. Here the CDR3 DNA reads TGTGCCAGCAGCAAGACAGGGGGCTATTCACCCCTCCACTTT. As protein: CASSKTGGYSPLHF.

This clonotype was detected ten times or more. The V gene is TRBV18, the J gene TRBJ2-1, with D perhaps TRBD2 (6 bases). In germline, CDR1 is KGHSH, CDR2 LQKENI. With 0 bases removed from V and 0 bases from J, the gap between germline ends came to 12 bases. The CDR3 is 17 amino acids. CDR3 region: CASSPPGLSSSYNEQFF. Here the CDR3 DNA reads TGTGCCAGCTCACCACCGGGACTTTCGAGCTCCTACAATGAGCAGTTCTTC.